One sample yielded the 29 T cell receptor beta chains listed below, sequenced in a study of chemoradiotherapy in HPV16-positive cancers. Here immunoSEQ multiplex PCR was the method, and the copy in TCRdb shows in-frame clones only, minus some. Of more than 15,000 clones listed, over 90% are singletons. The sequencing used blood, collected from a patient who underwent chemoradiotherapy. The receptors were sampled from a human donor with HPV-associated anogenital cancer.

The chain employs TRBV7-8 and TRBJ2-7; D is unresolved. Germline assignment: CDR1 SGHVS and CDR2 FQNEAQ. The CDR3 contains 14 residues. Between the trimmed V and J ends, which lost 0 bases and 3 bases, there was a span of 9 bases. CDR3 in amino acids: CASSLAGTDYEQYF. CDR3 DNA: TGTGCCAGCAGCTTAGCCGGAACAGACTACGAGCAGTACTTC. The full variable domain, completed using reference TRBV7-8 and TRBJ2-7, is GAGVSQSPRYKVAKRGQDVALRCDPISGHVSLFWYQQALGQGPEFLTYFQNEAQLDKSGLPSDRFFAERPEGSVSTLKIQRTQQEDSAVYLCASSLAGTDYEQYFGPGTRLTVT.

The chain joins TRBV9 to TRBJ1-2; D uncertain. V was clipped by 0 bases and J by 3 bases, with 9 bases between them. Germline V lookup: CDR1 SGDLS, CDR2 YYNGEE. The CDR3 is 14 amino acids. CDR3 in amino acids: CASSVAPTDYGYTF. CDR3 nucleotide sequence: TGTGCCAGCAGCGTAGCCCCGACCGACTATGGCTACACCTTC.

The CDR3 DNA sequence: TGCGCCAGCAGCCAAAAGGGACAGGGTCACAATGAGCAGTTCTTC. Amino acid sequence: CASSQKGQGHNEQFF. This chain links TRBV4-3 with TRBJ2-1; 9 bases are shared with TRBD1. Germline-derived CDR1 and CDR2 are LGHNA and YSLEER. V was clipped by 2 bases and J by 5 bases; unmatched bases: 4. This CDR3 is 15 amino acids long.

The V and J genes are TRBV19 and TRBJ2-1; TRBD1 matches 11 bases. CDR3 length: 13 amino acids. The ends lost 8 bases at V and 10 bases at J; junction bases unmatched: 7. CDR1 LNHDA and CDR2 SQIVND come from the germline V gene (reference sequence). The CDR3 spells CASSRDRGGEQFF. The DNA of the CDR3 is TGTGCCAGTTCCCGGGACAGGGGGGGCGAGCAGTTCTTC.

The V and J genes are TRBV7-9 and TRBJ2-5; 7 positions match TRBD1. V shed 4 bases, J shed 5 bases, and the junction held 10 bases outside the gene matches. The length of the CDR3 is 15 residues. Germline loops: CDR1 SEHNR, CDR2 FQNEAQ (reference sequence). The CDR3 DNA follows: TGTGCCAGCAGCTCTACCGACAGAGGGGGCGAGACCCAGTACTTC. Translated: CASSSTDRGGETQYF.

The genes are TRBV10-1 and TRBJ1-1; TRBD1 is a possible D gene (6 bases). Trimming left V 4 bases short and J 10 bases short, with 13 bases between. The CDR3 has 12 amino acids. Germline values: CDR1 WNHNN, CDR2 SYGVQD (reference sequence). CDR3 nucleotide sequence: TGCGCCAGCAGTGGAGACACAGGGAGAGCTTTCTTT. This encodes CASSGDTGRAFF.

The chain is built from TRBV10-2 and TRBJ2-3; a possible D gene is TRBD2 (6 bases). From germline, CDR1 is WSHSY and CDR2 SAAADI. The V and J ends lost 8 bases and 3 bases respectively, with 12 bases between them. The CDR3 loop spans 13 amino acids. CDR3 DNA: TGCGCCAGCGGCGGGGATGGGACAGATACGCAGTATTTT. The encoded protein is CASGGDGTDTQYF.

The genes are TRBV9 and TRBJ2-7; 9 bases agree with TRBD1. V dropped 4 bases and J dropped 4; count of bases not matched to a gene: 3. The CDR3 sequence is 13 residues long. The germline CDR1 and CDR2 sequences are SGDLS and YYNGEE. CDR3 DNA sequence: TGTGCCAGCAGCTTCGGACAGGGGTACGAGCAGTACTTC. This translates into CASSFGQGYEQYF.

The chain combines TRBV30 with TRBJ2-1, with unresolved D. CDR1 and CDR2 from the germline V gene are GTSNPN and SVGIG (reference sequence). The V and J ends lost 1 base and 5 bases respectively, with 6 bases between them. The CDR3 spans 12 residues. The CDR3 bases are TGTGCCTGGAGTGGTATAGACAATGAGCAGTTCTTC. The encoded protein is CAWSGIDNEQFF.

The chain recombines TRBV9 with TRBJ1-4; 8 bases are shared with TRBD1. Germline V lookup: CDR1 SGDLS, CDR2 YYNGEE. The CDR3 covers 14 residues. With V trimmed by 4 bases and J by 10 bases, 9 bases remained unmatched. CDR3 DNA: TGTGCCAGCAGCCCCCCGGGACAGGCGGGAAAACTGTTTTTT. Protein: CASSPPGQAGKLFF.

This clone was detected once. The chain has TRBV9 and TRBJ2-5; 7 bases fit TRBD2. The ends lost 0 bases at V and 4 bases at J; junction bases unmatched: 3. The CDR3 totals 14 residues. Germline V lookup: CDR1 SGDLS, CDR2 YYNGEE. CDR3 DNA: TGTGCCAGCAGCGTAGGGGGGGGTGTAGAGACCCAGTACTTC. The encoded protein is CASSVGGGVETQYF.

The chain links TRBV21-1 to TRBJ1-1. TRBV21-1 is described as a pseudogene. This CDR3 region has 22 residues. Here the CDR3 reads CASSSRLRTSSKVQPWNTEAFF. In DNA form, the CDR3 reads TGTGCCAGCAGCTCCCGACTTAGGACCAGCAGCAAAGTCCAGCCTTGGAACACTGAAGCTTTCTTT.

This CDR3 reads CASSPTSGSTDTQYF. The CDR3, as DNA: TGTGCCAGCTCACCAACCAGCGGGAGCACAGATACGCAGTATTTT. The V call is TRBV18, the J call TRBJ2-3; TRBD2 might be the D (6 bases). This CDR3 has 15 residues. Per germline, CDR1 KGHSH and CDR2 LQKENI. V lost 2 bases, J lost 0 bases, and 9 bases lay in between.

The rearrangement joins TRBV30 to TRBJ2-2; D is uncertain. This CDR3 contains 13 residues. Germline lookup yields CDR1 GTSNPN and CDR2 SVGIG (reference sequence). V lost 0 bases to trimming and J lost 7 bases, with 9 bases between them. CDR3 coding DNA: TGTGCCTGGAGTGTATTGTGGAGCGGGGAGCTGTTTTTT. Protein product: CAWSVLWSGELFF. The complete variable domain, with remaining parts taken from reference TRBV30 and TRBJ2-2, reads SQTIHQWPATLVQPVGSPLSLECTVEGTSNPNLYWYRQAAGRGLQLLFYSVGIGQISSEVPQNLSASRPQDRQFILSSKKLLLSDSGFYLCAWSVLWSGELFFGEGSRLTVL.

V and J are TRBV5-4 and TRBJ1-1; perhaps TRBD1 as D (5 bases). The CDR3 is 15 residues long. Trimming cost V 3 bases and J 1 base, with 13 bases left between them. CDR1 is SGHNT and CDR2 is YYREEE in the germline V gene (reference sequence). The CDR3 region is CASSWDGRRNTEAFF. Here the CDR3 DNA reads TGTGCCAGCAGCTGGGACGGACGTAGGAACACTGAAGCTTTCTTT.

The rearrangement uses TRBV6-1 and TRBJ1-1; D unresolved. Germline lookup yields CDR1 MNHNS and CDR2 SASEGT. The CDR3 contains 14 residues. V gave up 7 bases and J gave up 3 bases, with 15 bases separating them. As DNA, the CDR3 is TGTGCCAGCACCCGAAAGGGTTATGACACTGAAGCTTTCTTT. Translated, it gives CASTRKGYDTEAFF.

The rearrangement joins TRBV18 to TRBJ1-6, with 9 bases aligning to TRBD1. Germline-derived CDR1 and CDR2 are KGHSH and LQKENI. The V segment lost 2 bases and the J segment 11 bases; nucleotides outside the gene matches: 4. This CDR3 spans 14 amino acids. For the CDR3, the DNA is TGTGCCAGCTCACCAGAGGGACAGGGCACACCCCTCCACTTT. Translation gives CASSPEGQGTPLHF.

V is TRBV6-6 and J is TRBJ1-3; no firm D call. CDR3 size: 12 residues. The germline gives CDR1 MNHNY, CDR2 SVGAGI (reference sequence). Between the trimmed V and J ends, which lost 6 bases and 4 bases, there was a span of 7 bases. The CDR3 reads CASRAQGNTIYF. CDR3 nucleotide sequence: TGTGCCAGCAGGGCGCAGGGAAACACCATATATTTT.

The chain employs TRBV11-2 and TRBJ1-1, with 7 bases aligning to TRBD1. In germline, CDR1 is SGHAT, CDR2 FQNNGV. V trimming: 6 bases; J trimming: 3 bases; junction bases outside the gene matches: 10. The CDR3 is made up of 15 amino acids. The CDR3 spells CASSFSTGADTEAFF. CDR3 DNA: TGTGCCAGCAGTTTTAGTACAGGGGCGGACACTGAAGCTTTCTTT.

The rearrangement joins TRBV30 to TRBJ1-2; a weak D match, TRBD1 (6 bases). Germline lookup yields CDR1 GTSNPN and CDR2 SVGIG (reference sequence). The CDR3 covers 15 residues. The V and J ends lost 3 bases and 2 bases respectively, with 16 bases between them. As DNA, the CDR3 is TGTGCCTGGAGGGCTGGGGGCAGACTCAACTATGGCTACACCTTC. It yields the protein CAWRAGGRLNYGYTF.

The V gene is TRBV6-1, the J gene TRBJ1-1; a possible D gene is TRBD1 (6 bases). Germline V lookup: CDR1 MNHNS, CDR2 SASEGT. CDR3 length: 14 amino acids. V lost 4 bases and J lost 1, with 10 bases in between. CDR3 residues: CASSALTGNTEAFF. CDR3 sequence (DNA): TGTGCCAGCAGTGCATTGACAGGGAACACTGAAGCTTTCTTT.

This clone has just one count. J is TRBJ2-1 and V is TRBV5-1; 7 bases are a match to TRBD2. The CDR3 consists of 16 residues. Germline V CDR1 and CDR2: SGHRS, YFSETQ. J lost 1 base, V lost 4 bases, and 8 bases had no gene match. In nucleotides, the CDR3 is TGCGCCAGCAGCGGTCAGCGGGGTTTATCCTACAATGAGCAGTTCTTC. Translated, it gives CASSGQRGLSYNEQFF.

This clone has just one count. V gene TRBV9 combines with J gene TRBJ2-5; TRBD2 matches at 7 bases. The V and J ends lost 1 base and 3 bases, in that order; junction bases with no gene match: 9. The CDR3 loop spans 16 amino acids. Germline V CDR1 and CDR2: SGDLS, YYNGEE. The CDR3 here is CASSVSRGGMKETQYF. The CDR3 nucleotides read TGTGCCAGCAGCGTATCCCGCGGGGGTATGAAAGAGACCCAGTACTTC.

The V and J genes are TRBV5-6 and TRBJ1-1; D gene ambiguous. V was clipped by 4 bases and J by 4 bases, with 17 bases between them. This CDR3 spans 15 amino acids. Looked up from germline, CDR1 is SGHDT and CDR2 is YYEEEE. The CDR3 sequence: CASSPEPDTPTEAFF. CDR3 sequence (DNA): TGTGCCAGCAGCCCCGAACCCGACACCCCCACTGAAGCTTTCTTT.

The J gene is TRBJ2-3, the V gene TRBV14; D might be TRBD2 (7 bases). Trimming left V 4 bases short and J 4 bases short, with 9 bases between. This CDR3 is built from 13 residues. Germline V gene data show CDR1 as SGHDN and CDR2 as FVKESK. The CDR3: CASSRGGADTQYF. In nucleotides, the CDR3 is TGTGCCAGCAGCCGGGGGGGCGCAGATACGCAGTATTTT.

The rearrangement links TRBV30 to TRBJ2-2, with 13 bases matching TRBD2. The CDR3 is made up of 16 amino acids. V shed 2 bases, J shed 7 bases, and the junction held 7 bases outside the gene matches. Per the germline V gene, CDR1 is GTSNPN and CDR2 is SVGIG (reference sequence). Here the CDR3 reads CAWSKKTSGGFGELFF. The DNA for the CDR3 is TGTGCCTGGAGTAAAAAGACTAGCGGGGGGTTCGGGGAGCTGTTTTTT.

This clone was recorded only once. The chain uses TRBV30 and TRBJ1-3; D unclear. This CDR3 has 11 amino acids. V was cut by 5 bases and J by 3 bases, with 5 bases left in between. Germline V gene sequence: CDR1 GTSNPN, CDR2 SVGIG (reference sequence). The CDR3 region is CAWGHGNTIYF. For the CDR3, the DNA is TGTGCCTGGGGCCATGGAAACACCATATATTTT.

The chain recombines TRBV30 with TRBJ1-2; D may be TRBD1 (6 bases). This CDR3 contains 12 residues. CDR1 is GTSNPN and CDR2 is SVGIG in the germline V gene (reference sequence). V lost 6 bases, J lost 5 bases, and 13 bases lay in between. The DNA of the CDR3 is TGTGCCTGCTCTCAGGGGACTTATGGCTACACCTTC. Protein: CACSQGTYGYTF.

This chain joins TRBV11-2 and TRBJ1-3; D not certain. V lost 3 bases to trimming and J lost 0 bases, with 9 bases between them. In germline, CDR1 is SGHAT, CDR2 FQNNGV. The CDR3 sequence is 15 residues long. The CDR3 sequence is CASSLGTSSGNTIYF. In nucleotides, the CDR3 is TGTGCCAGCAGCTTGGGTACAAGCTCTGGAAACACCATATATTTT.